This T cell receptor (beta chain) is from a study of blood T cell repertoires in COVID-19. Here immunoSEQ multiplex PCR was the method, and the copy in TCRdb shows in-frame clones only, minus some. There are about 500,000 clones in the sample; roughly 87% occur only once, and 0.9% lies in the top ten. CDR3 size: 15 residues. Germline V gene sequence: CDR1 SNHLY, CDR2 FYNNEI. The V and J ends lost 3 bases and 2 bases respectively, with 13 bases between them. The sequence was obtained from a man aged 18 to 29 with COVID-19, enrolled during active disease. The material sequenced was peripheral blood. The chain has TRBV2 and TRBJ1-2; D might be TRBD1 (5 bases). The CDR3 DNA follows: TGTGCCAGCAGTGACAGGGTCAGCAGGAACTATGGCTACACCTTC. It yields the protein CASSDRVSRNYGYTF.